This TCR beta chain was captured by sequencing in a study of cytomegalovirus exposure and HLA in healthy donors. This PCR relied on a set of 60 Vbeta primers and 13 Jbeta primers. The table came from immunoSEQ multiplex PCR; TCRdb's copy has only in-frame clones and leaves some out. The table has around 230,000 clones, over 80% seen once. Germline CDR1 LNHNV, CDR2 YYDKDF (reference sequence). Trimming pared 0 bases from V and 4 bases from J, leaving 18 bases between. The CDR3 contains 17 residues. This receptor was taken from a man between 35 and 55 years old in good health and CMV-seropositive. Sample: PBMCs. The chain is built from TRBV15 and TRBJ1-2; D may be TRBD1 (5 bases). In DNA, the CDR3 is TGTGCCACCAGCAGAGATAGATCTGGGGCAGAACTCTATGGCTACACCTTC. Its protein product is CATSRDRSGAELYGYTF.